This record concerns one T cell receptor (beta chain) sequence. TCRdb's table, derived via immunoSEQ multiplex PCR, lists solely in-frame clones and lacks some. The repertoire holds around 88,000 clones, 81% seen once, with roughly 10% in the top ten. The sample comes from a study of blood T cell repertoires in COVID-19. Study in general: Samples came from the United States, Italy and Spain, spanning acute and convalescent COVID-19. The cDNA or gDNA used as material had been derived from T cells, B-cell-depleted T cells, or PBMCs.

The ends lost 4 bases at V and 5 bases at J; junction bases unmatched: 1. The CDR3 extends over 13 amino acids. The germline V gene has CDR1 MGHDK and CDR2 SYGVNS. This chain connects TRBV25-1 to TRBJ2-2; 7 positions agree with TRBD1. The source material was peripheral blood. The sequence was collected from an elderly woman with acute or convalescent COVID-19. CDR3 DNA sequence: TGTGCCAGCAGTGGACAGGGAACCGGGGAGCTGTTTTTT. Residues: CASSGQGTGELFF.